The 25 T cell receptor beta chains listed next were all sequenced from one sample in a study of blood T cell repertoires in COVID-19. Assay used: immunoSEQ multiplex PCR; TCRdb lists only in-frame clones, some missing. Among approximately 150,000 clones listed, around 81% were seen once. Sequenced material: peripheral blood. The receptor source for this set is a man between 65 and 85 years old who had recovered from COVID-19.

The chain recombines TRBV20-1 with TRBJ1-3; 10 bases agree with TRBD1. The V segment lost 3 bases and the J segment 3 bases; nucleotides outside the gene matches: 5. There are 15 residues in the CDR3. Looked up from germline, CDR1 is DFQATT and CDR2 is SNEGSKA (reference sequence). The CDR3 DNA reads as TGCAGTGCTAGTGGACAGGGGGTGGGTGGAAACACCATATATTTT. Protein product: CSASGQGVGGNTIYF.

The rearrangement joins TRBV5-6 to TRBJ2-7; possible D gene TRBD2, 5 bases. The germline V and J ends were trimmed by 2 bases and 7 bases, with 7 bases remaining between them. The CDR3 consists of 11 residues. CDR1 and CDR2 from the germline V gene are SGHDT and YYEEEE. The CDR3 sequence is CASSFSGEQYF. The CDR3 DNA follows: TGTGCCAGCAGCTTCTCGGGGGAGCAGTACTTC.

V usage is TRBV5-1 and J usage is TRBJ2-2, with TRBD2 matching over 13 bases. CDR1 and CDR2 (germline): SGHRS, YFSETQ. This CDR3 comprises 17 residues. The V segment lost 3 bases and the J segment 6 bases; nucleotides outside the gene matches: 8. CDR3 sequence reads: CASSSSTSGRVPGELFF. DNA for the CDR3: TGCGCCAGCAGCTCCTCCACTAGCGGGAGGGTGCCCGGGGAGCTGTTTTTT.

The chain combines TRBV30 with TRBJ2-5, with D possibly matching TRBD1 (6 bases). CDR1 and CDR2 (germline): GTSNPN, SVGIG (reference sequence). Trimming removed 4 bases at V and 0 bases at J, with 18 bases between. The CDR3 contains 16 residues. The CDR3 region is CAWKTGTHFYQETQYF. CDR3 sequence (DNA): TGTGCCTGGAAAACCGGGACACACTTTTACCAAGAGACCCAGTACTTC. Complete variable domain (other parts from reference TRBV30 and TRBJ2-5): SQTIHQWPATLVQPVGSPLSLECTVEGTSNPNLYWYRQAAGRGLQLLFYSVGIGQISSEVPQNLSASRPQDRQFILSSKKLLLSDSGFYLCAWKTGTHFYQETQYFGPGTRLLVL.

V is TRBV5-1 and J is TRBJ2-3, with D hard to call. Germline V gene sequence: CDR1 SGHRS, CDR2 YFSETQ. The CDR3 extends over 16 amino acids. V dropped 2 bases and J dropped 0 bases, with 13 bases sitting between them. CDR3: CASSFSPLTSTDTQYF. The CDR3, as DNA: TGCGCCAGCAGCTTCTCTCCCTTAACTAGCACAGATACGCAGTATTTT.

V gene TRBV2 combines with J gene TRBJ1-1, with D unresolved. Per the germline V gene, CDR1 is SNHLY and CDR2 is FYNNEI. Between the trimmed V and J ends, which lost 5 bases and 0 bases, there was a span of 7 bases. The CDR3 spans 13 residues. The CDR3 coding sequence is TGTGCCAGCAGTATAGACTTGAACACTGAAGCTTTCTTT. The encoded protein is CASSIDLNTEAFF.

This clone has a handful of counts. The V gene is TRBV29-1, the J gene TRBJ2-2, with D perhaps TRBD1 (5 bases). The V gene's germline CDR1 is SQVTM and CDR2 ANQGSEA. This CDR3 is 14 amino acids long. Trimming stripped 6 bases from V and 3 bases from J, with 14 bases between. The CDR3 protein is CSVGSGSHTGELFF. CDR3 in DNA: TGCAGCGTGGGATCAGGGTCCCACACCGGGGAGCTGTTTTTT.

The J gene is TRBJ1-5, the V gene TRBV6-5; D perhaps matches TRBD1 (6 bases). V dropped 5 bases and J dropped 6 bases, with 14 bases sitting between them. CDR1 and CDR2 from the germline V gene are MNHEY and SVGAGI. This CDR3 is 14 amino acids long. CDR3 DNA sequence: TGTGCCAGCAGTCCGTTGACAGGCGGTCAGCCCCAGCATTTT. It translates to CASSPLTGGQPQHF.

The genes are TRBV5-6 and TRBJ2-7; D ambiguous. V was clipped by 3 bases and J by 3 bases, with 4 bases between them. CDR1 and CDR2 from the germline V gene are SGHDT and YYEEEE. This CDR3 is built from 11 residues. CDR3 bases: TGTGCCAGCAGCTATAACTACGAGCAGTACTTC. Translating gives CASSYNYEQYF.

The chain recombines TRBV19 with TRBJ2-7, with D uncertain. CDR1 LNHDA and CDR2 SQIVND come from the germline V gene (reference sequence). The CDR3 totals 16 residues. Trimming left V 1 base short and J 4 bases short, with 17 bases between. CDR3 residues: CASSIGLAASGYEQYF. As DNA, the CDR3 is TGTGCCAGTAGTATAGGACTCGCGGCTTCCGGGTACGAGCAGTACTTC.

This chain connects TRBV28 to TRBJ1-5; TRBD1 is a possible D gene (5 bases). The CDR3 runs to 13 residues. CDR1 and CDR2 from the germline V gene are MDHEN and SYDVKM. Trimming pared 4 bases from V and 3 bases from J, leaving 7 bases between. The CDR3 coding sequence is TGTGCCAGCAGTTCACAGGTCAATCAGCCCCAGCATTTT. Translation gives CASSSQVNQPQHF.

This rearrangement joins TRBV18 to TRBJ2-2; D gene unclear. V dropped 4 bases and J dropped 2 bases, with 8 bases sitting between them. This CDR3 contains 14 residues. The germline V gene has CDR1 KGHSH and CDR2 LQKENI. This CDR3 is CASSLRVNTGELFF. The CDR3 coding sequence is TGTGCCAGCTCACTCCGGGTTAACACCGGGGAGCTGTTTTTT. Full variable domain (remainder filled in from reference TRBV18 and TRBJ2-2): NAGVMQNPRHLVRRRGQEARLRCSPMKGHSHVYWYRQLPEEGLKFMVYLQKENIIDESGMPKERFSAEFPKEGPSILRIQQVVRGDSAAYFCASSLRVNTGELFFGEGSRLTVL.

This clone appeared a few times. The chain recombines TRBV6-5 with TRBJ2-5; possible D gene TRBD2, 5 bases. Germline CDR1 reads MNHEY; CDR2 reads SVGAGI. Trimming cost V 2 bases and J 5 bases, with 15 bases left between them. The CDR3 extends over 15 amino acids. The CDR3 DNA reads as TGTGCCAGCAGTTACGGGGTCCACGGGAAGGAGACCCAGTACTTC. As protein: CASSYGVHGKETQYF.

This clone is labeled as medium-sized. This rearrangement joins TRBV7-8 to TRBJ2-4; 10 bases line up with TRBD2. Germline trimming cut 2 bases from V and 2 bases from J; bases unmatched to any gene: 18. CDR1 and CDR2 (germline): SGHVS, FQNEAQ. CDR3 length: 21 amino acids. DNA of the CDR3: TGTGCCAGCAGCTTACCGAGCCTAGCGGGAGTTTCTGGCAAGACCAAAAACATTCAGTACTTC. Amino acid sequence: CASSLPSLAGVSGKTKNIQYF.

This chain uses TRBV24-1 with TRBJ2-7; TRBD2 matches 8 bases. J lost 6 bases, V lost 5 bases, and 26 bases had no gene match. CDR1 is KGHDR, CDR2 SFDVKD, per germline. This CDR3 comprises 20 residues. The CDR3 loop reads CATSAPADLAGSGATTEQYF. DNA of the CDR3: TGTGCCACCAGTGCCCCTGCGGATCTAGCGGGCTCTGGTGCTACTACCGAGCAGTACTTC.

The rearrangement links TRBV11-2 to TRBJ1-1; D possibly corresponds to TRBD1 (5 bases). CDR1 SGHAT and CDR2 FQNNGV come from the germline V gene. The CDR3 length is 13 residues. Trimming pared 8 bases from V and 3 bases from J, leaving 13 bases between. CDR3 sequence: CASGKGEDTEAFF. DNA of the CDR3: TGTGCCAGCGGAAAAGGGGAGGACACTGAAGCTTTCTTT.

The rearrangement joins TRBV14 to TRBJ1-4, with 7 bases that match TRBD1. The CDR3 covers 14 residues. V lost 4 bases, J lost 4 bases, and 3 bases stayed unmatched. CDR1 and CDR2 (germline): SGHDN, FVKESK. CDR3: CASSPWDSNEKLFF. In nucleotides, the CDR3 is TGTGCCAGCAGCCCTTGGGACAGTAATGAAAAACTGTTTTTT.

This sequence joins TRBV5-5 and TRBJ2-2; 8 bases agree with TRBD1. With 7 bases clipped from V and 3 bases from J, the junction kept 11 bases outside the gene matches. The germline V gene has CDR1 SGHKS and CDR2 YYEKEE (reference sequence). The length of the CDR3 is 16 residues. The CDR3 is CASRKSQDRDTGELFF. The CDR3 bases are TGTGCCAGCCGAAAATCACAGGACAGGGACACCGGGGAGCTGTTTTTT.

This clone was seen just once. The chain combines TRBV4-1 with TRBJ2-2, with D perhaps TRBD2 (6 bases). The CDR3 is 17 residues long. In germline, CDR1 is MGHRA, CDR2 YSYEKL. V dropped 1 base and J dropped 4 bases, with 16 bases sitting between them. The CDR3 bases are TGCGCCAGCAGCCAAGGGGGAGGACTTTCTGCCACCGGGGAGCTGTTTTTT. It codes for CASSQGGGLSATGELFF.

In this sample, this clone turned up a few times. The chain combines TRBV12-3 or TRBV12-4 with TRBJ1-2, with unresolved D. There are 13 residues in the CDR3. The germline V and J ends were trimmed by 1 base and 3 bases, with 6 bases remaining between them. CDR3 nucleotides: TGTGCCAGCAGTTTAGAGACACACTATGGCTACACCTTC. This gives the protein CASSLETHYGYTF.

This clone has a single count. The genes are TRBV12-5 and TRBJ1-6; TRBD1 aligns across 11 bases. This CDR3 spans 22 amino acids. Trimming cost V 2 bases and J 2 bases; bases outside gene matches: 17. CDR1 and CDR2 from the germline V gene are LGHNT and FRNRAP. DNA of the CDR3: TGTGCTAGTGGTTTGACAACCGCGGACAGGGGGCAATTCAAAACCTATAATTCACCCCTCCACTTT. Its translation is CASGLTTADRGQFKTYNSPLHF.

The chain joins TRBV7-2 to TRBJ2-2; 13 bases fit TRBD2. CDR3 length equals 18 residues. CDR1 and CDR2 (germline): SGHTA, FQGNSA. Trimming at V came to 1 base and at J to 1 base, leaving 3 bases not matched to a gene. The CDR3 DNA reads TGTGCCAGCAGCTTAGGACTAGCGGGAGGAGGGAACACCGGGGAGCTGTTTTTT. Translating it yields CASSLGLAGGGNTGELFF.

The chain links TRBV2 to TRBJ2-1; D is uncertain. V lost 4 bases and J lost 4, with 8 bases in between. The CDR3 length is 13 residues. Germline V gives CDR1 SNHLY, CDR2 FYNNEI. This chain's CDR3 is CASSVQIYNEQFF. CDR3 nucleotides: TGTGCCAGCAGTGTACAGATTTACAATGAGCAGTTCTTC.

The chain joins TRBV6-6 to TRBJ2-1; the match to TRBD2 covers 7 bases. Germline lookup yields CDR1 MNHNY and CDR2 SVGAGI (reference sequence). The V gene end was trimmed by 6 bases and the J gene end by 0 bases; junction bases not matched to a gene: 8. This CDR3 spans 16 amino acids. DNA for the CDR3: TGTGCCAGCAGCCCCTCTAGCGGCAACTCCTACAATGAGCAGTTCTTC. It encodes CASSPSSGNSYNEQFF.

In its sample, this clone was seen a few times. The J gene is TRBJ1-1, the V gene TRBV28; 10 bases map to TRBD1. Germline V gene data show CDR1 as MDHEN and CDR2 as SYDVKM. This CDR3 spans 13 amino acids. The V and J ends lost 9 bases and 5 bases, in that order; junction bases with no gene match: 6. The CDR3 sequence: CASRGQGETEAFF. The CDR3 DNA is TGTGCCAGTAGAGGACAGGGGGAGACTGAAGCTTTCTTT.